These T cell receptor beta chains were read from a single sample in a study of blood T cell repertoires in COVID-19. Sequencing was performed with immunoSEQ multiplex PCR; in TCRdb, only in-frame clones are kept and a portion is missing. The table includes hundreds of thousands of clones, 88% detected once. The sequencing input was peripheral blood. The source of these receptors is a woman in her seventies with COVID-19, enrolled during active disease. Each CDR3 is given with its conserved first and last residue. D genes are given only for firm matches. Size is stated for part of the rows, as once, few or many counts, or as a class when the clone is expanded.

d_call	clone_size	v_call	j_call	cdr3_aa	cdr3_nt
TRBD1	-	TRBV5-1	TRBJ1-3	CASSRGQGDGNTIYF	TGCGCCAGCAGCAGGGGACAGGGAGATGGAAACACCATATATTTT
-	-	TRBV18	TRBJ1-1	CASSPQRLTEAFF	TGTGCCAGCTCACCCCAGAGGCTTACTGAAGCTTTCTTT
-	-	TRBV11-2	TRBJ1-1	CASSLNSRVGAFF	TGTGCCAGCAGCTTAAACTCACGGGTTGGGGCTTTCTTT
-	few	TRBV6-6	TRBJ1-1	CASTPPQGTEAFF	TGTGCCAGCACCCCCCCCCAGGGGACTGAAGCTTTCTTT
TRBD1	-	TRBV7-9	TRBJ1-4	CASRGQGVNEKLFF	TGTGCCAGCAGGGGACAGGGGGTAAATGAAAAACTGTTTTTT
TRBD1	-	TRBV29-1	TRBJ1-3	CSVVVQGVRNTIYF	TGCAGCGTTGTGGTGCAGGGGGTACGGAACACCATATATTTT
TRBD1	-	TRBV4-3	TRBJ1-2	CASSQDLDRNYGYTF	TGCGCCAGCAGCCAAGACTTGGACAGGAACTATGGCTACACCTTC
TRBD1	once	TRBV5-4	TRBJ2-7	CASSSVTTGLGEQYF	TGTGCCAGCAGCTCGGTGACGACAGGGCTTGGCGAGCAGTACTTC
TRBD1	-	TRBV24-1	TRBJ1-4	CATSDSGRGPEKLFF	TGTGCCACCAGTGATTCTGGAAGGGGGCCGGAAAAACTGTTTTTT
-	-	TRBV27	TRBJ1-5	CASSPYVGARNQPQHF	TGTGCCAGCAGCCCCTATGTAGGGGCCCGCAATCAGCCCCAGCATTTT
TRBD1	-	TRBV14	TRBJ1-1	CASSLRGLTEAFF	TGTGCCAGCAGTCTCAGGGGGCTCACTGAAGCTTTCTTT
-	-	TRBV5-8	TRBJ2-7	CASWGPTGATSGYYSYEQYF	TGTGCCAGCTGGGGCCCGACCGGAGCGACCTCCGGATATTACTCCTACGAGCAGTACTTC
TRBD1	-	TRBV5-1	TRBJ1-2	CASSEETGTGYTF	TGCGCCAGCAGCGAGGAGACAGGGACCGGCTACACCTTC
-	-	TRBV7-2	TRBJ1-2	CASSLGRGQTGYTF	TGTGCCAGCAGCTTAGGAAGGGGCCAGACTGGCTACACCTTC
-	-	TRBV30	TRBJ1-2	CAWSATGSDYGYTF	TGTGCCTGGAGTGCCACAGGGAGCGACTATGGCTACACCTTC
TRBD1	-	TRBV6-5	TRBJ1-6	CASSGDRFPNSPLHF	TGTGCCAGCAGCGGGGACAGGTTTCCTAATTCACCCCTCCACTTT
TRBD2	-	TRBV10-2	TRBJ2-7	CASSSGTSAYEQYF	TGCGCCAGCAGTTCCGGGACTAGCGCCTACGAGCAGTACTTC
TRBD1	-	TRBV24-1	TRBJ2-7	CATSEAGGSYEQYF	TGTGCCACCAGTGAGGCAGGGGGCAGCTACGAGCAGTACTTC
TRBD2	-	TRBV7-2	TRBJ2-3	CASSSRTSGRGNTQYF	TGTGCCAGCAGCTCTCGGACTAGCGGGCGAGGGAATACGCAGTATTTT
TRBD1	-	TRBV10-3	TRBJ1-2	CAISLGTGPPPNYGYTF	TGTGCCATCAGCCTAGGGACAGGGCCGCCCCCTAACTATGGCTACACCTTC
TRBD1	-	TRBV5-1	TRBJ2-3	CASSLDRDRGETDTQYF	TGCGCCAGCAGCTTGGATCGGGACAGGGGCGAAACAGATACGCAGTATTTT
TRBD2	-	TRBV3-1/TRBV3-2	TRBJ2-1	CASSLRGGGAWNEQFF	TGTGCCAGCAGCCTCCGGGGCGGGGGGGCCTGGAATGAGCAGTTCTTC
TRBD2	-	TRBV7-8	TRBJ2-1	CASKGLAGDGEQFF	TGTGCCAGCAAGGGACTAGCGGGGGACGGTGAGCAGTTCTTC
-	few	TRBV11-2	TRBJ1-1	CASSLDAGAAFF	TGTGCCAGCAGCTTAGATGCCGGAGCGGCTTTCTTT
TRBD2	-	TRBV9	TRBJ2-3	CASSDSGGSTDTQYF	TGTGCCAGCAGCGATTCGGGGGGGAGCACAGATACGCAGTATTTT
TRBD1	-	TRBV28	TRBJ1-6	CASRTGLYNSPLHF	TGTGCCAGTCGGACAGGGCTCTATAATTCACCCCTCCACTTT
-	-	TRBV27	TRBJ1-5	CASSRQAGDQPQHF	TGTGCCAGCAGTAGACAGGCTGGGGATCAGCCCCAGCATTTT
-	-	TRBV30	TRBJ1-2	CAWTGTDRGSLGYTF	TGTGCCTGGACAGGAACAGACCGTGGAAGCCTTGGCTACACCTTC
-	-	TRBV12-3/TRBV12-4	TRBJ1-5	CASSLRVDQPQHF	TGTGCCAGCAGTTTGCGTGTGGATCAGCCCCAGCATTTT
TRBD1	-	TRBV27	TRBJ1-2	CASSSRGQGARGYTF	TGTGCCAGCAGTTCGAGGGGACAGGGGGCGCGTGGCTACACCTTC
TRBD1	once	TRBV13	TRBJ2-5	CASSPWDRGSETQYF	TGTGCCAGCAGCCCCTGGGACAGGGGGTCAGAGACCCAGTACTTC
-	-	TRBV5-1	TRBJ2-1	CASSSGGPWDEQFF	TGCGCCAGCTCCTCCGGGGGGCCCTGGGATGAGCAGTTCTTC
-	-	TRBV20-1	TRBJ2-2	CSASKQGRGSNTGELFF	TGCAGTGCTAGTAAACAGGGCAGAGGGTCAAACACCGGGGAGCTGTTTTTT
-	-	TRBV5-1	TRBJ1-6	CASSLVVTDSRNSPLHF	TGCGCCAGCAGCTTGGTAGTGACAGATAGTCGAAATTCACCCCTCCACTTT
-	-	TRBV14	TRBJ1-1	CASSQDLTLKAFF	TGTGCCAGCAGCCAAGATCTGACACTTAAAGCTTTCTTT
-	-	TRBV27	TRBJ1-1	CASSLSGGRVLGTEAFF	TGTGCCAGCAGTTTATCGGGGGGACGGGTTTTGGGCACTGAAGCTTTCTTT
-	-	TRBV4-3	TRBJ1-1	CASSQGYGSNTEAFF	TGCGCCAGCAGCCAAGGGTACGGGAGTAACACTGAAGCTTTCTTT
-	-	TRBV4-1	TRBJ1-6	CASSQGQGLLSPLHF	TGCGCCAGCAGCCAGGGGCAGGGCTTGCTTTCACCCCTCCACTTT
-	-	TRBV10-3	TRBJ1-1	CAISESTRGGATEAFF	TGTGCCATCAGTGAGTCGACTCGTGGGGGGGCGACTGAAGCTTTCTTT
TRBD1	-	TRBV24-1	TRBJ1-6	CATSDLPGTGGKNSPLHF	TGTGCCACCAGTGATTTGCCGGGGACAGGGGGAAAGAATTCACCCCTCCACTTT
-	-	TRBV18	TRBJ1-6	CASSPSTVDTYNSPLHF	TGTGCCAGCTCACCGTCGACAGTCGACACCTATAATTCACCCCTCCACTTT
TRBD1	-	TRBV30	TRBJ1-5	CALKRQGAGQPQHF	TGTGCCTTGAAGCGACAGGGAGCGGGTCAGCCCCAGCATTTT
-	-	TRBV6-5	TRBJ1-6	CASSPADYNSPLHF	TGTGCCAGCAGCCCGGCGGACTATAATTCACCCCTCCACTTT
TRBD1	-	TRBV19	TRBJ2-5	CASSIRFFWDRGLYQETQYF	TGTGCCAGTAGTATTCGGTTTTTTTGGGACAGGGGTCTGTACCAAGAGACCCAGTACTTC
TRBD1	-	TRBV19	TRBJ1-1	CASSVGQPNTEAFF	TGTGCCAGTAGTGTGGGACAGCCGAACACTGAAGCTTTCTTT
TRBD1	-	TRBV28	TRBJ1-1	CASSLTGSWNEAFF	TGTGCCAGCAGTCTGACAGGGTCTTGGAATGAAGCTTTCTTT
TRBD1	-	TRBV5-1	TRBJ1-4	CASSLWTGDEKLFF	TGCGCCAGCAGCTTGTGGACAGGGGATGAAAAACTGTTTTTT
TRBD2	-	TRBV6-2/TRBV6-3	TRBJ2-5	CASSYRTSQEETQYF	TGTGCCAGCAGTTACCGGACTAGTCAAGAAGAGACCCAGTACTTC
TRBD1	-	TRBV2	TRBJ1-2	CASNRQGLYGYTF	TGTGCCAGCAACCGACAGGGGTTATATGGCTACACCTTC
-	-	TRBV7-9	TRBJ1-3	CASSLASRWSGNTIYF	TGTGCCAGCAGCTTAGCGTCTCGGTGGTCTGGAAACACCATATATTTT
-	-	TRBV27	TRBJ1-2	CASRSSWGDVRGYTF	TGTGCCAGCAGATCGTCGTGGGGGGACGTTAGGGGCTACACCTTC
-	-	TRBV2	TRBJ1-4	CASSDSTGSNEKLFF	TGTGCCAGCAGTGATTCGACTGGGTCTAATGAAAAACTGTTTTTT
-	-	TRBV11-2	TRBJ2-7	CASSPDNRFEQYF	TGTGCCAGCAGCCCGGACAACCGGTTCGAGCAGTACTTC
TRBD1	-	TRBV28	TRBJ1-5	CASSFITWDRGRNQPQHF	TGTGCCAGCAGTTTTATTACATGGGACAGGGGGCGGAATCAGCCCCAGCATTTT
-	-	TRBV29-1	TRBJ2-7	CSVGGFDEQYF	TGCAGCGTGGGGGGTTTTGACGAGCAGTACTTC
TRBD1	few	TRBV2	TRBJ1-5	CASSSTGQGHQPQHF	TGTGCCAGCAGTTCTACTGGACAGGGTCATCAGCCCCAGCATTTT
-	-	TRBV6-2/TRBV6-3	TRBJ2-2	CASSFPRGDNTGELFF	TGTGCCAGCAGTTTTCCCAGGGGGGACAACACCGGGGAGCTGTTTTTT